One and the same sample provided the 32 T cell receptor beta chains below, sequenced in a study of fetal regulatory T cell absence and autoimmunity. Sequenced by immunoSEQ multiplex PCR; TCRdb stores in-frame clones only, minus some. The sample holds about 50,000 clones; just under 85% are singletons and the top ten take 0.41%. What was sequenced was cord blood. Receptors were obtained from a newborn boy with IPEX syndrome.

J is TRBJ2-1 and V is TRBV25-1; 8 nucleotides match TRBD1. This CDR3 has 17 residues. Germline-derived CDR1 and CDR2 are MGHDK and SYGVNS. The V segment lost 5 bases and the J segment 6 bases; nucleotides outside the gene matches: 15. The chain's CDR3 is CASSSKYDRGWFNEQFF. DNA for the CDR3: TGTGCCAGCAGTTCCAAGTATGACAGGGGATGGTTCAATGAGCAGTTCTTC.

The chain carries TRBV6-1 and TRBJ2-1; 7 bases agree with TRBD2. The V gene's germline CDR1 is MNHNS and CDR2 SASEGT. Unmatched junction bases numbered 6, after V lost 4 bases and J lost 0 bases. This CDR3 has 16 amino acids. DNA of the CDR3: TGTGCCAGCAGTGTAATAGGACTAGGCTCCTACAATGAGCAGTTCTTC. This gives the protein CASSVIGLGSYNEQFF.

This clone has just a few counts. The CDR3 DNA reads TGTGCCAGCAGTACAGGGATAAAACTGTTTTTT. Protein: CASSTGIKLFF. J is TRBJ1-4 and V is TRBV2; the D gene is possibly TRBD1 (6 bases). Trimming left V 5 bases short and J 10 bases short, with 8 bases between. Germline values: CDR1 SNHLY, CDR2 FYNNEI. This CDR3 has 11 amino acids.

The chain links TRBV7-9 to TRBJ1-2; TRBD1 might be the D (6 bases). The CDR3 runs to 13 residues. In germline, CDR1 is SEHNR, CDR2 FQNEAQ (reference sequence). V was shortened by 6 bases and J by 3 bases, with 11 bases between the two germline ends. The CDR3 DNA sequence: TGTGCCAGCAGTATACAGGGTTACTATGGCTACACCTTC. It specifies CASSIQGYYGYTF. The full variable domain, rest sourced from reference TRBV7-9 and TRBJ1-2, is DTGVSQNPRHKITKRGQNVTFRCDPISEHNRLYWYRQTLGQGPEFLTYFQNEAQLEKSRLLSDRFSAERPKGSFSTLEIQRTEQGDSAMYLCASSIQGYYGYTFGSGTRLTVV.

This chain joins TRBV10-3 and TRBJ1-1; D call uncertain. Trimming removed 10 bases from V and 1 base from J, with 13 bases in between. Per the germline V gene, CDR1 is ENHRY and CDR2 is SYGVKD. This CDR3 is 13 amino acids long. DNA for the CDR3: TGTGCCACGAGGAGTCGGGCGAACACTGAAGCTTTCTTT. It is translated as CATRSRANTEAFF.

This chain connects TRBV10-3 to TRBJ2-5; TRBD1 is a possible D gene (5 bases). The V and J ends lost 6 bases and 3 bases respectively, with 17 bases between them. Germline-derived CDR1 and CDR2 are ENHRY and SYGVKD. This CDR3 has 15 residues. The CDR3 sequence is CAISSGSSGKETQYF. The DNA for the CDR3 is TGTGCCATCAGCTCAGGATCCTCAGGGAAAGAGACCCAGTACTTC.

This sequence joins TRBV7-9 and TRBJ2-7, with 8 nucleotides matching TRBD1. Germline V CDR1 and CDR2: SEHNR, FQNEAQ (reference sequence). V lost 5 bases and J lost 1; bases outside the gene matches: 7. This CDR3 has 15 residues. CDR3 DNA sequence: TGTGCCAGCAGCCCCGGGACAGGTTCTTCCTACGAGCAGTACTTC. Amino acid sequence: CASSPGTGSSYEQYF.

The V call is TRBV4-1, the J call TRBJ2-3; no definite D call. CDR1 is MGHRA, CDR2 YSYEKL, per germline. The CDR3 is 13 residues long. The V gene lost 0 bases and the J gene lost 7 bases, with 8 bases spanning the gap. DNA for the CDR3: TGCGCCAGCAGCCAAGATTCGCGGAATACGCAGTATTTT. Amino acids: CASSQDSRNTQYF.

This clone was observed a single time. This rearrangement joins TRBV4-1 to TRBJ2-5; 7 bases match TRBD1. CDR1 and CDR2 from the germline V gene are MGHRA and YSYEKL. Trimming cost V 2 bases and J 4 bases; bases outside gene matches: 1. CDR3 length equals 13 residues. The CDR3 DNA reads as TGCGCCAGCAGCCAACACAGGGGAGAGACCCAGTACTTC. Its translation is CASSQHRGETQYF.

This chain joins TRBV6-5 and TRBJ2-2, with 8 bases lining up with TRBD2. Germline CDR1 is MNHEY and CDR2 is SVGAGI. This CDR3 region has 15 residues. The junction had 5 bases not matched to a gene; V was cut back by 6 bases and J by 2 bases. CDR3 region: CASSDSGTNTGELFF. The DNA for the CDR3 is TGTGCCAGCAGCGATAGCGGGACCAACACCGGGGAGCTGTTTTTT.

The chain couples TRBV2 to TRBJ1-3, with 8 bases identical to TRBD1. The V gene end was trimmed by 9 bases and the J gene end by 6 bases; junction bases not matched to a gene: 10. CDR1 SNHLY and CDR2 FYNNEI come from the germline V gene. The CDR3 contains 14 residues. CDR3: CASATGVVVNTIYF. The CDR3, as DNA: TGTGCCAGTGCGACAGGGGTTGTGGTAAACACCATATATTTT.

This clone was seen a handful of times. The chain couples TRBV11-2 to TRBJ1-1; TRBD1 might be the D (5 bases). The CDR3 consists of 13 residues. Per the germline V gene, CDR1 is SGHAT and CDR2 is FQNNGV. V lost 6 bases to trimming and J lost 5 bases, with 13 bases between them. The CDR3 here is CASSPTRGTEAFF. The CDR3 DNA reads as TGTGCCAGCAGTCCCACGCGGGGGACTGAAGCTTTCTTT.

The rearrangement uses TRBV19 and TRBJ1-6, with 8 bases matching TRBD1. CDR1 is LNHDA and CDR2 is SQIVND in the germline V gene (reference sequence). CDR3 size: 13 residues. Losses at the gene ends were 5 bases for V and 7 bases for J; bases not matched to a gene: 1. The CDR3 region has the DNA TGTGCCAGTAGTGGACAGGGAAATTCACCCCTCCACTTT. Protein sequence: CASSGQGNSPLHF.

In this sample, this clone turned up once. The J gene is TRBJ1-4, the V gene TRBV27; D is undetermined. V lost 1 base to trimming and J lost 5 bases, with 11 bases between them. There are 15 residues in the CDR3. Germline CDR1 is MNHEY and CDR2 is SMNVEV (reference sequence). As DNA, the CDR3 is TGTGCCAGCAGTTTATTTGGGGTAGCAAATGAAAAACTGTTTTTT. Translated: CASSLFGVANEKLFF.

This clone was detected a few times. This chain connects TRBV18 to TRBJ1-6; 8 nucleotides match TRBD1. The germline CDR1 and CDR2 sequences are KGHSH and LQKENI. The CDR3 length is 16 residues. V shed 3 bases and J 5 bases; nucleotides not matched to a gene: 6. CDR3 DNA: TGTGCCAGCTCACCTCAGGGGGCGCGGGATAATTCACCCCTCCACTTT. Its protein product is CASSPQGARDNSPLHF. The full variable domain, in which reference TRBV18 and TRBJ1-6 provide the parts outside the CDR3, is NAGVMQNPRHLVRRRGQEARLRCSPMKGHSHVYWYRQLPEEGLKFMVYLQKENIIDESGMPKERFSAEFPKEGPSILRIQQVVRGDSAAYFCASSPQGARDNSPLHFGNGTRLTVT.

V usage is TRBV6-5 and J usage is TRBJ2-2; 8 nucleotides line up with TRBD1. This CDR3 is built from 14 residues. V gave up 8 bases and J gave up 7 bases; unmatched junction bases: 9. From germline, CDR1 is MNHEY and CDR2 SVGAGI. The CDR3 loop reads CASVSGGYGGELFF. CDR3 nucleotides: TGTGCCAGCGTTTCAGGGGGCTATGGCGGGGAGCTGTTTTTT.

The chain combines TRBV5-6 with TRBJ2-2; 13 bases fit TRBD2. With V trimmed by 4 bases and J by 7 bases, 7 bases remained unmatched. The CDR3 extends over 16 amino acids. Germline assignment: CDR1 SGHDT and CDR2 YYEEEE. DNA for the CDR3: TGTGCCAGCAGCGCAGGACTAGCGGGAGCGGTCGGGGAGCTGTTTTTT. It yields the protein CASSAGLAGAVGELFF.

The chain combines TRBV7-2 with TRBJ2-7, with D hard to call. Germline lookup yields CDR1 SGHTA and CDR2 FQGNSA. The CDR3 is 14 amino acids. Trimming pared 1 base from V and 0 bases from J, leaving 7 bases between. The DNA for the CDR3 is TGTGCCAGCAGCTTAGAGGCTGTCTCCTACGAGCAGTACTTC. It is translated as CASSLEAVSYEQYF.

V gene TRBV13 combines with J gene TRBJ2-3, with TRBD2 identical over 13 bases. Looked up from germline, CDR1 is PRHDT and CDR2 is FYEKMQ (reference sequence). With V trimmed by 5 bases and J by 9 bases, 11 bases remained unmatched. The CDR3 loop spans 16 amino acids. CDR3 loop: CASSHGLAGARTTQYF. The DNA of the CDR3 is TGTGCCAGCAGCCACGGACTAGCGGGGGCCAGGACCACGCAGTATTTT. The whole variable domain, filled in from reference TRBV13 and TRBJ2-3, reads AAGVIQSPRHLIKEKRETATLKCYPIPRHDTVYWYQQGPGQDPQFLISFYEKMQSDKGSIPDRFSAQQFSDYHSELNMSSLELGDSALYFCASSHGLAGARTTQYFGPGTRLTVL.

The chain links TRBV5-4 to TRBJ1-6; no clear D. V dropped 0 bases and J dropped 7 bases, with 2 bases sitting between them. Germline V gene sequence: CDR1 SGHNT, CDR2 YYREEE (reference sequence). The CDR3 is made up of 12 amino acids. The chain's CDR3 is CASSLDNSPLHF. CDR3 coding DNA: TGTGCCAGCAGCTTGGACAATTCACCCCTCCACTTT.

J is TRBJ1-1 and V is TRBV7-9; D is uncertain. The CDR3 has 12 residues. Germline assignment: CDR1 SEHNR and CDR2 FQNEAQ (reference sequence). V lost 8 bases to trimming and J lost 1 base, with 8 bases between them. CDR3 nucleotides: TGTGCCAGCCTCCCCCCGAACACTGAAGCTTTCTTT. Residues: CASLPPNTEAFF. The variable domain in full, with the rest retrieved from reference TRBV7-9 and TRBJ1-1, is DTGVSQNPRHKITKRGQNVTFRCDPISEHNRLYWYRQTLGQGPEFLTYFQNEAQLEKSRLLSDRFSAERPKGSFSTLEIQRTEQGDSAMYLCASLPPNTEAFFGQGTRLTVV.

The chain couples TRBV7-2 to TRBJ2-5, with 7 bases fitting TRBD1. V shed 5 bases and J 1 base; nucleotides not matched to a gene: 16. This CDR3 has 18 residues. CDR1 and CDR2 from the germline V gene are SGHTA and FQGNSA. The CDR3 loop is CASSRESSGTVSQETQYF. For the CDR3, the DNA is TGTGCCAGCAGCAGAGAATCGTCCGGGACAGTTTCCCAAGAGACCCAGTACTTC.

The chain recombines TRBV25-1 with TRBJ2-5, with 11 bases aligning to TRBD1. V lost 3 bases and J lost 3; bases outside the gene matches: 6. Germline V lookup: CDR1 MGHDK, CDR2 SYGVNS. The CDR3 is 16 amino acids. The DNA of the CDR3 is TGTGCCAGCAGTGAGCCCCCGGGACAGGGGGAAGAGACCCAGTACTTC. Residues: CASSEPPGQGEETQYF.

V gene TRBV6-5 combines with J gene TRBJ2-3; D remains ambiguous. CDR3 length: 11 amino acids. Trimming removed 8 bases at V and 5 bases at J, with 8 bases between. Germline CDR1 and CDR2: MNHEY and SVGAGI. The CDR3 DNA is TGTGCCAGCGGGCCTGGAGATACGCAGTATTTT. Its translation is CASGPGDTQYF.

This chain uses TRBV9 with TRBJ2-3; 8 nucleotides align to TRBD2. Germline CDR1 SGDLS, CDR2 YYNGEE. The V segment lost 5 bases and the J segment 0 bases; nucleotides outside the gene matches: 5. The CDR3 has 15 residues. In DNA form, the CDR3 reads TGTGCCAGCAGTGGCGGGGGGCCAAGCACAGATACGCAGTATTTT. Its translation is CASSGGGPSTDTQYF.

In its sample, this clone was seen once. V is TRBV27 and J is TRBJ2-5; D may be TRBD1 (6 bases). Germline loops: CDR1 MNHEY, CDR2 SMNVEV (reference sequence). V lost 2 bases, J lost 4 bases, and 11 bases lay in between. The CDR3 sequence is 14 residues long. CDR3 region: CASSLRSRGETQYF. As DNA, the CDR3 is TGTGCCAGCAGTTTAAGGTCCAGGGGAGAGACCCAGTACTTC.

The chain joins TRBV5-1 to TRBJ2-2; possible D gene TRBD2, 6 bases. V shed 3 bases and J shed 6 bases, with 9 bases lying between them. Per germline, CDR1 SGHRS and CDR2 YFSETQ. The CDR3 is 13 residues long. CDR3 bases: TGCGCCAGCAGCTGGAGGGATCCCGGGGAGCTGTTTTTT. Translating gives CASSWRDPGELFF.

The chain couples TRBV4-2 to TRBJ2-1; 7 bases fit TRBD2. The CDR3 contains 16 residues. Looked up from germline, CDR1 is LGHNA and CDR2 is YNFKEQ. With V trimmed by 3 bases and J by 5 bases, 10 bases remained unmatched. CDR3 nucleotide sequence: TGTGCCAGCAGCCAGTACTGGCGGGGGAGGGACAATGAGCAGTTCTTC. This gives the protein CASSQYWRGRDNEQFF.

This clone was detected only once. The chain combines TRBV19 with TRBJ1-5, with TRBD1 matching 11 bases. V lost 4 bases to trimming and J lost 5 bases; unmatched junction nucleotides: 4. This CDR3 contains 15 residues. Germline CDR1 reads LNHDA; CDR2 reads SQIVND (reference sequence). CDR3 nucleotides: TGTGCCAGTAGTACTGGGACAGGGGGGTATCAGCCCCAGCATTTT. Amino acids: CASSTGTGGYQPQHF.

As concerns this clone: Within the sample, other DNA sequences also encode this same CDR3. J is TRBJ2-3 and V is TRBV5-1; the D gene is possibly TRBD2 (6 bases). V was cut by 0 bases and J by 1 base, with 6 bases left in between. The CDR3 has 14 amino acids. Germline lookup yields CDR1 SGHRS and CDR2 YFSETQ. The CDR3 is CASSLAGGTDTQYF. DNA of the CDR3: TGCGCCAGCAGCTTGGCGGGAGGCACAGATACGCAGTATTTT.

This clone is a singleton in its sample. The chain recombines TRBV12-1 with TRBJ1-2. TRBV12-1 is shown as a pseudogene. The CDR3 is 10 residues long. The CDR3 DNA follows: TGTGCCAGCAGCTTTTATGGCTACACCTTC. It yields the protein CASSFYGYTF.

The gene calls are TRBV30 and TRBJ1-3, with D unresolved. V was pared by 4 bases and J by 0 bases, with 13 bases between. The V gene's germline CDR1 is GTSNPN and CDR2 SVGIG (reference sequence). The CDR3 sequence is 15 residues long. CDR3 sequence reads: CAWKKRQSSGNTIYF. The CDR3 DNA sequence: TGTGCCTGGAAAAAAAGGCAGAGCTCTGGAAACACCATATATTTT.